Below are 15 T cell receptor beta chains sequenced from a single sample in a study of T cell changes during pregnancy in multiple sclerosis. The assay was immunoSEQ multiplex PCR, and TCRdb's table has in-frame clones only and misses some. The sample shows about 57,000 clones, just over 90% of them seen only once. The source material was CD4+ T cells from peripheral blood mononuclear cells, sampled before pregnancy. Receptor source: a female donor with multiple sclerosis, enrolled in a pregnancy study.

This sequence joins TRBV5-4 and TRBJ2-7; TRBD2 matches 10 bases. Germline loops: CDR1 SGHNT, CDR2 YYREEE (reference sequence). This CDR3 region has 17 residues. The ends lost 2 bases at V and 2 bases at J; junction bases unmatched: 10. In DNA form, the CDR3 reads TGTGCCAGCAGCTTCGCTAGCGGGAGCAGATCCCCCTACGAGCAGTACTTC. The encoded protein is CASSFASGSRSPYEQYF.

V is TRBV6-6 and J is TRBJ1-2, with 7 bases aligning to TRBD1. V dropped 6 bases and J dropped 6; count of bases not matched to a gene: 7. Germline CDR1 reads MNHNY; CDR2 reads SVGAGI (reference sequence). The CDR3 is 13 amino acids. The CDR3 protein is CASRYGGQHGYTF. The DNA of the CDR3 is TGTGCCAGCAGATATGGGGGACAGCATGGCTACACCTTC.

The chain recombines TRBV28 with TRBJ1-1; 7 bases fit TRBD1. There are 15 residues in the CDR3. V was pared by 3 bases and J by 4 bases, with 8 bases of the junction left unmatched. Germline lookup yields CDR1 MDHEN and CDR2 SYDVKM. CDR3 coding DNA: TGTGCCAGCAGTTTCCCAGACAGGGCCCGCACTGAAGCTTTCTTT. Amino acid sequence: CASSFPDRARTEAFF.

CDR3 in amino acids: CASSYDYDYEQYF. The CDR3 DNA follows: TGTGCCAGCAGTTACGACTACGACTACGAGCAGTACTTC. The genes are TRBV6-6 and TRBJ2-7; D might be TRBD2 (5 bases). Germline V gene sequence: CDR1 MNHNY, CDR2 SVGAGI (reference sequence). The CDR3 sequence is 13 residues long. The V gene lost 2 bases and the J gene lost 3 bases, with 8 bases spanning the gap.

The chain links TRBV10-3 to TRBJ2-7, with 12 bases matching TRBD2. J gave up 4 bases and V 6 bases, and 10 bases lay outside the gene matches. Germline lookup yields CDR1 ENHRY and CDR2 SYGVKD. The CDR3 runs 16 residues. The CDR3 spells CAISGGGTSGQYEQYF. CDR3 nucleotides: TGTGCCATCAGCGGGGGAGGGACTAGCGGGCAATACGAGCAGTACTTC.

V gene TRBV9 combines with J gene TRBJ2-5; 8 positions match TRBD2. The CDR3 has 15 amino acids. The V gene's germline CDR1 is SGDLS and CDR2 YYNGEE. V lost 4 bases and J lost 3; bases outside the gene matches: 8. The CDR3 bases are TGTGCCAGCAGCCCTAGGGTTAGCGGGAAAGAGACCCAGTACTTC. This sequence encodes CASSPRVSGKETQYF.

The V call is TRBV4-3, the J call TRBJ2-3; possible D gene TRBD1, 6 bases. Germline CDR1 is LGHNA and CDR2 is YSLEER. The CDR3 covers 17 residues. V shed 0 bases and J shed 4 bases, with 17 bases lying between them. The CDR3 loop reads CASSQDRGRGLADTQYF. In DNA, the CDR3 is TGCGCCAGCAGCCAAGATCGGGGCAGGGGTTTGGCAGATACGCAGTATTTT.

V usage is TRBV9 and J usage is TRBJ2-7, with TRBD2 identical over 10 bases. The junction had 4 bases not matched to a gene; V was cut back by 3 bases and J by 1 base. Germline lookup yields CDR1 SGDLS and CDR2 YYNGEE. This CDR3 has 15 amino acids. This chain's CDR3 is CASSAGTSVSYEQYF. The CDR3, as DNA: TGTGCCAGCAGCGCCGGGACTAGCGTTTCCTACGAGCAGTACTTC.

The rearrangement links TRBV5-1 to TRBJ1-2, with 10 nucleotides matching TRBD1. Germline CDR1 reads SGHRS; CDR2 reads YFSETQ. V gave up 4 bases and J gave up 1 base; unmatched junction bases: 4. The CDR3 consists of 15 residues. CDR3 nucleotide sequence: TGCGCCAGCAGCGCGGGACAGGGGTTTAACTATGGCTACACCTTC. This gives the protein CASSAGQGFNYGYTF.

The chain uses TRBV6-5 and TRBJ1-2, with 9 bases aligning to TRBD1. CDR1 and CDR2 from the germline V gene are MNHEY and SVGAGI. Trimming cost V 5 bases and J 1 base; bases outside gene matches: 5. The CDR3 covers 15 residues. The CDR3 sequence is CASSPGTGRNYGYTF. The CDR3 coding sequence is TGTGCCAGCAGTCCCGGGACAGGGCGTAACTATGGCTACACCTTC.

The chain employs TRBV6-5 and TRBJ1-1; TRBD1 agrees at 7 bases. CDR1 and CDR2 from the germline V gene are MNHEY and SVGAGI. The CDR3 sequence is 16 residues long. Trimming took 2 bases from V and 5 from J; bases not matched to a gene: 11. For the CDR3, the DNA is TGTGCCAGCAGTTACCGATCACAGGGGACGGGGACTGAAGCTTTCTTT. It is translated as CASSYRSQGTGTEAFF.

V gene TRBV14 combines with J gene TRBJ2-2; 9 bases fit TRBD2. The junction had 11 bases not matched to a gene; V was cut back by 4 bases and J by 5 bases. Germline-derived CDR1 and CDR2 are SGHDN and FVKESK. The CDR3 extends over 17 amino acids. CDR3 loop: CASSPRNSGSLTGELFF. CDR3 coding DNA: TGTGCCAGCAGCCCGAGAAATAGCGGGAGTCTTACCGGGGAGCTGTTTTTT.

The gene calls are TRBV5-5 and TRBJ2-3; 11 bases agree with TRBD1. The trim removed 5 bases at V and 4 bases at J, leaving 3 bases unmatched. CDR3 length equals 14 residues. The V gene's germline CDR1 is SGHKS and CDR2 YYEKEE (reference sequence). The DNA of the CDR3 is TGTGCCAGCAGAGGGACAGGGGGGTCAGATACGCAGTATTTT. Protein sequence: CASRGTGGSDTQYF.

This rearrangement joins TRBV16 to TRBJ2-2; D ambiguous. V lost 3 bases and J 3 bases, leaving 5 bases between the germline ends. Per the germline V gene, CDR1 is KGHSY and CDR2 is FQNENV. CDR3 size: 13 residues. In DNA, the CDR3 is TGTGCCAGCAGCCAGAGTCACACCGGGGAGCTGTTTTTT. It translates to CASSQSHTGELFF. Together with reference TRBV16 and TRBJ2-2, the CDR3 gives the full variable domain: GEEVAQTPKHLVRGEGQKAKLYCAPIKGHSYVFWYQQVLKNEFKFLISFQNENVFDETGMPKERFSAKCLPNSPCSLEIQATKLEDSAVYFCASSQSHTGELFFGEGSRLTVL.

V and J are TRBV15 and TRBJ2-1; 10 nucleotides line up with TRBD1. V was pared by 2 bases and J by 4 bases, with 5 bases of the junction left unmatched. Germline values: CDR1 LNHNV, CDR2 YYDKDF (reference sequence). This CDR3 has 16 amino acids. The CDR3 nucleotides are TGTGCCACCAGCAGATTTGGGACAGGGGTATACAATGAGCAGTTCTTC. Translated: CATSRFGTGVYNEQFF.